This passage covers 20 T cell receptor beta chains from one sample sequenced in a study of CD8 T cells in ankylosing spondylitis. TCRdb passed the 5' RACE reads through MiXCR, listing each CDR3 protein once. The sample consists of 250,000 to 350,000 distinct CDR3 sequences, under 25% of them appearing once. What was sequenced was blood, either unsorted or a sorted T cell fraction (not recorded which). The receptor set was obtained from a female donor with ankylosing spondylitis or in good health (not recorded which).

This clonotype has a count of ten or more. The chain employs TRBV29-1 and TRBJ1-2; the match to TRBD1 covers 9 bases. The J segment lost 7 bases and the V segment lost 5 bases, leaving 11 bases of the junction unmatched. Germline loops: CDR1 SQVTM, CDR2 ANQGSEA. This CDR3 has 14 amino acids. The CDR3: CSVFTPGQGGGYTF. The CDR3 DNA follows: TGCAGCGTTTTCACTCCGGGACAGGGTGGTGGCTACACCTTC.

The chain employs TRBV7-8 and TRBJ2-5, with 7 bases fitting TRBD2. Germline CDR1 reads SGHVS; CDR2 reads FQNEAQ. J gave up 7 bases and V 5 bases, and 13 bases lay outside the gene matches. This CDR3 spans 15 amino acids. The CDR3 protein is CASSPTAGRLGTQYF. In nucleotides, the CDR3 is TGTGCCAGCAGCCCGACAGCGGGACGCCTAGGGACCCAGTACTTC.

The chain combines TRBV7-2 with TRBJ2-1, with 10 bases matching TRBD2. J was trimmed by 8 bases and V by 5 bases; bases with no gene match: 9. The CDR3 is 15 residues long. The germline V gene encodes CDR1 SGHTA and CDR2 FQGNSA. This CDR3 reads CASSLTSGTAHEQFF. DNA for the CDR3: TGTGCCAGCAGCCTAACTAGCGGGACGGCGCATGAGCAGTTCTTC.

This clonotype was counted ten times or more. The rearrangement uses TRBV20-1 and TRBJ2-3; 14 positions match TRBD2. Trimming removed 0 bases from V and 2 bases from J; junction bases left unmatched: 13. This CDR3 contains 20 residues. CDR1 is DFQATT, CDR2 SNEGSKA, per germline (reference sequence). The CDR3 sequence is CSARDVRLAGGIRPTDTQYF. The CDR3 DNA is TGCAGTGCTAGAGATGTCAGACTAGCGGGAGGGATTCGCCCCACAGATACGCAGTATTTT.

This clonotype was counted only a few times. V and J are TRBV9 and TRBJ2-1; 7 bases are a match to TRBD1. CDR1 is SGDLS and CDR2 is YYNGEE in the germline V gene. This CDR3 has 15 amino acids. J was trimmed by 6 bases and V by 0 bases; bases with no gene match: 6. This CDR3 reads CASSVDGGQANEQFF. CDR3 DNA sequence: TGTGCCAGCAGCGTAGATGGTGGACAGGCCAATGAGCAGTTCTTC.

This clonotype has just a few counts. The chain employs TRBV6-2 or TRBV6-3 and TRBJ2-7; D possibly corresponds to TRBD2 (5 bases). Germline lookup yields CDR1 MNHEY and CDR2 SVGEGT. Trimming shortened V by 8 bases and J by 0 bases, and 17 bases separated the two germline ends. This CDR3 is 15 amino acids long. The CDR3 DNA is TGTGCCAGCCCCCCCGGGAAAAGCTACTCCTACGAGCAGTACTTC. This sequence encodes CASPPGKSYSYEQYF.

This clonotype was seen more than once but under ten times. The chain links TRBV20-1 to TRBJ1-1; D is undetermined. Germline assignment: CDR1 DFQATT and CDR2 SNEGSKA (reference sequence). This CDR3 is built from 11 residues. The V end was cut by 5 bases, the J end by 5 bases, with 9 bases between. CDR3 nucleotides: TGCAGTGCTTCACCGCGGACTGAAGCTTTCTTT. It codes for CSASPRTEAFF.

The CDR3 coding sequence is TGTGCCAGCACCCTGGGGGGGGACGAGACCCAGTACTTC. Protein product: CASTLGGDETQYF. The V and J genes are TRBV21-1 and TRBJ2-5; the listed D gene, TRBD1, was not tested against the DNA. TRBV21-1 has pseudogene status. The CDR3 is 13 residues long.

This clonotype was seen a few times. This sequence joins TRBV12-3 or TRBV12-4 and TRBJ2-1; D possibly corresponds to TRBD1 (6 bases). CDR3 size: 11 residues. Trimming cost V 8 bases and J 9 bases, with 11 bases left between them. CDR3 protein: CASHRGGEQFF. CDR3 sequence (DNA): TGTGCCAGCCACCGAGGGGGTGAGCAGTTCTTC.

This clonotype was picked up a small number of times. One junction end does not reproduce the germline sequence, and a read error may be involved. V usage is TRBV20-1 and J usage is TRBJ2-3, with 10 bases fitting TRBD1. This CDR3 has 16 residues. Looked up from germline, CDR1 is DFQATT and CDR2 is SNEGSKA (reference sequence). CDR3 sequence reads: CCARSVGGQGADTQYF. The DNA of the CDR3 is TGCTGTGCTAGATCGGTGGGAGGACAGGGGGCAGATACGCAGTATTTT.

V usage is TRBV7-9 and J usage is TRBJ1-4; D might be TRBD1 (6 bases). There are 14 residues in the CDR3. Germline assignment: CDR1 SEHNR and CDR2 FQNEAQ (reference sequence). Between the trimmed V and J ends, which lost 6 bases and 4 bases, there was a span of 12 bases. The CDR3 sequence: CASSWTASNEKLFF. The DNA for the CDR3 is TGTGCCAGCAGTTGGACAGCGAGTAATGAAAAACTGTTTTTT.

The V and J genes are TRBV20-1 and TRBJ1-4, with 8 bases that match TRBD1. Trimming at V came to 2 bases and at J to 4 bases, leaving 3 bases not matched to a gene. This CDR3 contains 14 residues. Germline V lookup: CDR1 DFQATT, CDR2 SNEGSKA (reference sequence). CDR3 sequence reads: CSARWTGYNEKLFF. In DNA form, the CDR3 reads TGCAGTGCTAGATGGACAGGGTATAATGAAAAACTGTTTTTT.

The V and J genes are TRBV4-3 and TRBJ1-6; TRBD1 matches 10 bases. The CDR3 runs 15 residues. The germline V gene encodes CDR1 LGHNA and CDR2 YSLEER. V was clipped by 0 bases and J by 10 bases; unmatched bases: 3. The CDR3 sequence: CASSQEDRGRSPLHF. The DNA of the CDR3 is TGCGCCAGCAGCCAAGAGGACAGGGGGAGATCACCCCTCCACTTT.

This clonotype was recorded a few times. The V gene is TRBV12-3 or TRBV12-4, the J gene TRBJ2-7; possible D gene TRBD2, 6 bases. The ends were cut back, 2 bases at V and 6 bases at J, with 17 bases in the middle. This CDR3 is 15 amino acids long. CDR3 in amino acids: CASSLSGENTGEQYF. The CDR3 region has the DNA TGTGCCAGCAGTTTATCGGGGGAGAACACGGGCGAGCAGTACTTC.

The rearrangement uses TRBV7-2 and TRBJ2-7; D gene ambiguous. This CDR3 has 13 amino acids. Trimming took 5 bases from V and 6 from J, leaving 14 bases between them. CDR1 SGHTA and CDR2 FQGNSA come from the germline V gene. CDR3 sequence: CASSQRAIGEQYF. As DNA, the CDR3 is TGTGCCAGCAGCCAACGGGCGATAGGCGAGCAGTACTTC.

This clonotype was seen repeatedly, ten times or more. The chain combines TRBV29-1 with TRBJ2-1, with TRBD2 matching over 7 bases. J lost 15 bases, V lost 4 bases, and 12 bases had no gene match. The CDR3 runs 12 residues. CDR1 and CDR2 (germline): SQVTM, ANQGSEA. The CDR3 DNA reads TGCAGCGTTGGGACTAGTCAATGGGTACGGTTCTTC. This sequence encodes CSVGTSQWVRFF.

This clonotype was counted only a few times. This sequence joins TRBV18 and TRBJ1-1; maybe TRBD1 (5 bases). CDR3 size: 13 residues. Germline assignment: CDR1 KGHSH and CDR2 LQKENI. Trimming removed 3 bases from V and 10 bases from J, with 15 bases in between. The CDR3 region has the DNA TGTGCCAGCTCACCTGGGGCAGGGCCTGGAGCTTTCTTT. Its translation: CASSPGAGPGAFF.

Comments on this clonotype: The DNA is omitted, as the CDR3 cannot be located on it reliably, and the CDR3 follows TCRdb's listing. This chain connects TRBV21-1 to TRBJ2-7. TRBV21-1 is marked as a pseudogene. The CDR3 has 19 residues if both end residues are counted. CDR3: CASSKGRKTGRYICHEQYF.

This clonotype was detected a few times. CDR3 DNA sequence: TGTGCCAGCAGCACGATAAAGAGCTCCTACGAGCAGTACTTC. It encodes CASSTIKSSYEQYF. V usage is TRBV7-2 and J usage is TRBJ2-7; no clear D gene. Trimming pared 5 bases from V and 0 bases from J, leaving 11 bases between. Per germline, CDR1 SGHTA and CDR2 FQGNSA. The CDR3 runs to 14 residues.

This chain uses TRBV28 with TRBJ2-3; D gene ambiguous. Germline V CDR1 and CDR2: MDHEN, SYDVKM. V lost 2 bases and J 4 bases, leaving 16 bases between the germline ends. CDR3 length: 16 amino acids. The CDR3 nucleotides are TGTGCCAGCAGTTTAAAGGGTTTTTTGGCCGCAGATACGCAGTATTTT. Amino acids: CASSLKGFLAADTQYF.